This TCR beta chain derives from a study of blood T cell repertoires in COVID-19. As handled by the study authors: Amplification with reference gene primers provided the estimates of nucleated cell counts. Libraries were prepared by immunoSEQ multiplex PCR; TCRdb keeps only in-frame clonotypes and omits some of them. That table furnishes V, J and clone size, whereas the DNA furnished D and trimming. The sample contains about 260,000 clones, 75% to 95% of which appear only once. V lost 6 bases, J lost 4 bases, and 10 bases lay in between. Germline CDR1 is SNHLY and CDR2 is FYNNEI. The CDR3 is made up of 13 amino acids. This clone was counted a single time. Seattle's cohort entered during active infection and was followed longitudinally.

The sequenced sample was peripheral blood. The TCR sequence derives from a person aged 18-30 years with COVID-19, enrolled during active disease. V usage is TRBV2 and J usage is TRBJ1-5; D is uncertain. CDR3 amino acids: CASSRSVNQPQHF. In nucleotides, the CDR3 is TGTGCCAGCAGCCGTTCCGTAAATCAGCCCCAGCATTTT.